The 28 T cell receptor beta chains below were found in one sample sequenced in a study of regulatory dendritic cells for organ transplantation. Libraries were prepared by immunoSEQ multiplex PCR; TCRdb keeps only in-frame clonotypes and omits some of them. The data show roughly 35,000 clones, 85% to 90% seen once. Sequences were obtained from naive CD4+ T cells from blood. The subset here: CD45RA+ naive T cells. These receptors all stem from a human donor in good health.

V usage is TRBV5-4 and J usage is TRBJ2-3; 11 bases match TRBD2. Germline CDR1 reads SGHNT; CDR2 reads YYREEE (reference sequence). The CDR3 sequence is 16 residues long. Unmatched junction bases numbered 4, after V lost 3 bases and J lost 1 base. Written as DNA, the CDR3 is TGTGCCAGCAGCTCTCCGACTAGCGGGGGCACAGATACGCAGTATTTT. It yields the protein CASSSPTSGGTDTQYF.

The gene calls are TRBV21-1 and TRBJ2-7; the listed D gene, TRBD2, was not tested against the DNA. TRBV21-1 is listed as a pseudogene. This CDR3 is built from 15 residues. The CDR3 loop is CASSKGAPIPYEQYF. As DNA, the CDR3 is TGTGCCAGCAGCAAAGGAGCCCCGATCCCCTACGAGCAGTACTTC.

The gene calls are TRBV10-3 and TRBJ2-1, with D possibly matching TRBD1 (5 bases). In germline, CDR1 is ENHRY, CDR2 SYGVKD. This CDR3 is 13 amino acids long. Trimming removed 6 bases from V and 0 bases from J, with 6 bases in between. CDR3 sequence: CAISRDSYNEQFF. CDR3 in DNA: TGTGCCATCAGCAGGGACTCCTACAATGAGCAGTTCTTC.

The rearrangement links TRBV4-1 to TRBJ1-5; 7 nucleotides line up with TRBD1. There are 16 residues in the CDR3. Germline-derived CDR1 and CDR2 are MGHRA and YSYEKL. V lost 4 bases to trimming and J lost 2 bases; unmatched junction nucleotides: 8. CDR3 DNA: TGCGCCAGCAGCCTCCTGACAGGGACGGGCAATCAGCCCCAGCATTTT. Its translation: CASSLLTGTGNQPQHF.

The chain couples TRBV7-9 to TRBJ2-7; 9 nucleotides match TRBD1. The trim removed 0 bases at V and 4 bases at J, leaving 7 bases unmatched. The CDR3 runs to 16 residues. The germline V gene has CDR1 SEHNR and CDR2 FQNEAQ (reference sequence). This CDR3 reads CASSLALGTGPYEQYF. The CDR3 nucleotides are TGTGCCAGCAGCTTAGCTCTCGGGACAGGGCCTTACGAGCAGTACTTC. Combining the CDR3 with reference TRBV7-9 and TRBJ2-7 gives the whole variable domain DTGVSQNPRHKITKRGQNVTFRCDPISEHNRLYWYRQTLGQGPEFLTYFQNEAQLEKSRLLSDRFSAERPKGSFSTLEIQRTEQGDSAMYLCASSLALGTGPYEQYFGPGTRLTVT.

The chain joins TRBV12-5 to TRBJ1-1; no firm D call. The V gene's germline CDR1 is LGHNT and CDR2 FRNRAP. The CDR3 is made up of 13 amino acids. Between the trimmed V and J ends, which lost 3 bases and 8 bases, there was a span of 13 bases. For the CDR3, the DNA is TGTGCTAGTGGTTTCCGGGCTACCCGGGAAGCTTTCTTT. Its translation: CASGFRATREAFF.

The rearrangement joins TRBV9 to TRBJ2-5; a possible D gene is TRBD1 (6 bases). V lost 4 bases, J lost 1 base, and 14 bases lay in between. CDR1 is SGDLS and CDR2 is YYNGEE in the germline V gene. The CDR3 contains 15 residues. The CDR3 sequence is CASSQGQLIQETQYF. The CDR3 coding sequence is TGTGCCAGCAGCCAAGGACAGCTCATCCAAGAGACCCAGTACTTC.

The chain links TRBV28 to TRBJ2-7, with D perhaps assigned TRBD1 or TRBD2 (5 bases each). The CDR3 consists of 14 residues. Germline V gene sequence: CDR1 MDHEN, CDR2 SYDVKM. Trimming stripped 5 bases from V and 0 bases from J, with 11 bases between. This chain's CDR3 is CASSPAGTSYEQYF. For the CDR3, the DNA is TGTGCCAGCAGTCCCGCAGGGACCTCCTACGAGCAGTACTTC.

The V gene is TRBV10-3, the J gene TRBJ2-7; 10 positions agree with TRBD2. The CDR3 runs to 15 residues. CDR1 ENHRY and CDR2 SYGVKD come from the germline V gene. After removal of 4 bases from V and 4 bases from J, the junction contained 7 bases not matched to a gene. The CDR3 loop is CAISGRTSGTYEQYF. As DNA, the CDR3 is TGTGCCATCAGTGGACGGACTAGCGGTACTTACGAGCAGTACTTC.

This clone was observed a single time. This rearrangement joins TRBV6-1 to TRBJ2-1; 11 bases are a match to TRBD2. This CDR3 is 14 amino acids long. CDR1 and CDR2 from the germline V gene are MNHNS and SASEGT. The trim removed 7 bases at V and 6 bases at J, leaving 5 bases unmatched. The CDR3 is CASTFLAGGNEQFF. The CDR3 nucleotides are TGTGCCAGCACATTCCTAGCGGGAGGCAATGAGCAGTTCTTC.

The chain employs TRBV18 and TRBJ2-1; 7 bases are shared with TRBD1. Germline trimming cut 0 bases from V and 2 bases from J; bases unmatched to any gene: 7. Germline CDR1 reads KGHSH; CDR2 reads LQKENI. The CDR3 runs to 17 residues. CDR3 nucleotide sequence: TGTGCCAGCTCACCACCGGTGACAGGGAAGACCTACAATGAGCAGTTCTTC. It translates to CASSPPVTGKTYNEQFF.

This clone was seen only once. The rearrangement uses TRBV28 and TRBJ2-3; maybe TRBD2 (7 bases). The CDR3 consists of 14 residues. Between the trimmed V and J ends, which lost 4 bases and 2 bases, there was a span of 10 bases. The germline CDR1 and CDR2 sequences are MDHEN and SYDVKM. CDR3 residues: CASSYGGPTDTQYF. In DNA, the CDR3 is TGTGCCAGCAGTTACGGGGGGCCCACAGATACGCAGTATTTT.

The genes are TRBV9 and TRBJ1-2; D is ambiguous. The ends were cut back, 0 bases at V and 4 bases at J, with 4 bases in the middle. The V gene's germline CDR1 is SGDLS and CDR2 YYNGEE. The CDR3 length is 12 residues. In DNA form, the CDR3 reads TGTGCCAGCAGCGTAGAGGGCTATGGCTACACCTTC. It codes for CASSVEGYGYTF.

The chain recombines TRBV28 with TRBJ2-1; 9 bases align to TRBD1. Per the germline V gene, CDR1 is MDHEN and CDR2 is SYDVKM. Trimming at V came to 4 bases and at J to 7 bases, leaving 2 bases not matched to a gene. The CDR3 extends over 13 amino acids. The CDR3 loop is CASSWDRENEQFF. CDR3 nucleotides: TGTGCCAGCAGTTGGGACAGGGAGAATGAGCAGTTCTTC.

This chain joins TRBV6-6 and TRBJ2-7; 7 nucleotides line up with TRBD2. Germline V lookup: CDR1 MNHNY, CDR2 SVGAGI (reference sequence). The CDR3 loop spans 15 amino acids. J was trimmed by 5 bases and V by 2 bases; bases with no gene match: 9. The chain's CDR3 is CASSYPGLSWDEQYF. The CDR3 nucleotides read TGTGCCAGCAGTTACCCGGGACTATCGTGGGACGAGCAGTACTTC.

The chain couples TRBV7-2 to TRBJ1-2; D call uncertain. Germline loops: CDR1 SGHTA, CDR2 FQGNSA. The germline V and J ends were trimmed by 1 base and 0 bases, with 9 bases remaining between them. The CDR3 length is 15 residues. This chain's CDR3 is CASSLGAETNYGYTF. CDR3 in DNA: TGTGCCAGCAGCTTAGGAGCAGAGACTAACTATGGCTACACCTTC.

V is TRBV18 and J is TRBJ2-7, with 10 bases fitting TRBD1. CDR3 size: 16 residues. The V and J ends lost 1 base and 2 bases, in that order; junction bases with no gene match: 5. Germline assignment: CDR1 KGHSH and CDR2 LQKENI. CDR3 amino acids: CASSPLGGQGAYEQYF. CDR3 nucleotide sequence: TGTGCCAGCTCACCACTTGGAGGACAGGGGGCCTACGAGCAGTACTTC.

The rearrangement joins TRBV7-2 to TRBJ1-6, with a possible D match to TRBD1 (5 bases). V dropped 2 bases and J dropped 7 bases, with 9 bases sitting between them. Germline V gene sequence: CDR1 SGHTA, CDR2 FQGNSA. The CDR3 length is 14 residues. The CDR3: CASSLPGTNSPLHF. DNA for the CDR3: TGTGCCAGCAGCTTACCTGGGACGAATTCACCCCTCCACTTT.

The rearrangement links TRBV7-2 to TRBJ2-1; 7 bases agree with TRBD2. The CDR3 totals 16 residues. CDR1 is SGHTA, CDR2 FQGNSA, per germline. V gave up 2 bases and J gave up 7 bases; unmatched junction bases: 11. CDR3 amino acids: CASSLSGGVPSNEQFF. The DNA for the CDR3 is TGTGCCAGCAGCTTATCGGGAGGTGTCCCGAGTAATGAGCAGTTCTTC.

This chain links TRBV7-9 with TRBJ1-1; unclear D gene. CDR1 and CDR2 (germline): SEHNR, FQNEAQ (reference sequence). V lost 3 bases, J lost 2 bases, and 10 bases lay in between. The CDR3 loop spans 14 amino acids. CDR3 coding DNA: TGTGCCAGCAGCTTTTACAGTATAAACACTGAAGCTTTCTTT. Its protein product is CASSFYSINTEAFF.

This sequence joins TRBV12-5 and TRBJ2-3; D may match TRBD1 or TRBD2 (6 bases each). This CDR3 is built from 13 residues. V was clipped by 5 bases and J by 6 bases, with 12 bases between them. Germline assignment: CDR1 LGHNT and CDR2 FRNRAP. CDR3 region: CASGGTGGDTQYF. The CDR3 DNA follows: TGTGCTAGTGGTGGAACCGGGGGCGATACGCAGTATTTT.

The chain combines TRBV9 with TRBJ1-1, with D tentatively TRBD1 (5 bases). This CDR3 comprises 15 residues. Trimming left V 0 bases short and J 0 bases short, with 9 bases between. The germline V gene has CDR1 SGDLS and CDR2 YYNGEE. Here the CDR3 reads CASSVDSGMNTEAFF. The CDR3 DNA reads TGTGCCAGCAGCGTAGATTCAGGGATGAACACTGAAGCTTTCTTT.

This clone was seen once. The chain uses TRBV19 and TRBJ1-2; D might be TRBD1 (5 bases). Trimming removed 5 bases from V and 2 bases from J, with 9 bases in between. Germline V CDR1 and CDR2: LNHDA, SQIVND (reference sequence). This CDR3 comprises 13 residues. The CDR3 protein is CASSGTGNYGYTF. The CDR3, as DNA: TGTGCCAGTAGTGGGACGGGAAACTATGGCTACACCTTC.

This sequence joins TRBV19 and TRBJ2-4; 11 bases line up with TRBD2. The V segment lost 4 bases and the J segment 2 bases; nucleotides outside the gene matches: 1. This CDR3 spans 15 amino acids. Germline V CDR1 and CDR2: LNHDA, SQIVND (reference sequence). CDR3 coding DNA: TGTGCCAGTAGTAAGACTAGCGGGACCAAAAACATTCAGTACTTC. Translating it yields CASSKTSGTKNIQYF.

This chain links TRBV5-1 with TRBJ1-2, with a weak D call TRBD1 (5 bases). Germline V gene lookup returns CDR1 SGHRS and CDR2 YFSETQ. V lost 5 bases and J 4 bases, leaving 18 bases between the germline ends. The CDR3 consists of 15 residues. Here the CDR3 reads CASREPGQEGYGYTF. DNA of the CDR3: TGCGCCAGCAGAGAGCCGGGGCAGGAAGGCTATGGCTACACCTTC. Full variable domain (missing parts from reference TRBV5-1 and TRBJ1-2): KAGVTQTPRYLIKTRGQQVTLSCSPISGHRSVSWYQQTPGQGLQFLFEYFSETQRNKGNFPGRFSGRQFSNSRSEMNVSTLELGDSALYLCASREPGQEGYGYTFGSGTRLTVV.

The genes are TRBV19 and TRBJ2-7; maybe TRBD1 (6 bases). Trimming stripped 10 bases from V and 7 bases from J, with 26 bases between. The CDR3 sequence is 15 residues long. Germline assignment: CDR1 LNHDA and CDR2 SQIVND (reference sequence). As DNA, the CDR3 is TGTGCCACAACTAAGGGGGTCGCTCCCCTGGGGGAGCAGTACTTC. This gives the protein CATTKGVAPLGEQYF.

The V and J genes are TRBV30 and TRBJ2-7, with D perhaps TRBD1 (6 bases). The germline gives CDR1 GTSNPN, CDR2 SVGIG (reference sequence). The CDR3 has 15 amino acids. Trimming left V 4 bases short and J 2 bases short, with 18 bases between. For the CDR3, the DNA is TGTGCCTGGACAAAAATCGACAGGCCGACCTACGAGCAGTACTTC. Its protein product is CAWTKIDRPTYEQYF.

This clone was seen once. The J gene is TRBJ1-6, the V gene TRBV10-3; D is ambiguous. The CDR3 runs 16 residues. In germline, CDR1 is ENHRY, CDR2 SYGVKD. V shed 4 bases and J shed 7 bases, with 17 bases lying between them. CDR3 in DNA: TGTGCCATCAGTGTAGCCACCCTATTGGTAAATTCACCCCTCCACTTT. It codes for CAISVATLLVNSPLHF.